These 31 T cell receptor beta chains share one sample of origin, sequenced in a study of cytomegalovirus exposure and HLA in healthy donors. Profiled with immunoSEQ multiplex PCR; TCRdb holds only in-frame clones, not every one. The data contain roughly 120,000 clones, approximately 91% of them singletons. The sequenced material came from PBMCs. The receptor set was obtained from a young man in good health and CMV-seropositive.

The chain has TRBV4-2 and TRBJ2-1; 11 bases fit TRBD2. J was trimmed by 7 bases and V by 3 bases; bases with no gene match: 8. The CDR3 is made up of 16 amino acids. The germline V gene encodes CDR1 LGHNA and CDR2 YNFKEQ. The CDR3 reads CASSQIAGGAANEQFF. The CDR3 DNA reads as TGTGCCAGCAGCCAGATAGCGGGGGGGGCGGCAAATGAGCAGTTCTTC.

This clone has just one count. The V gene is TRBV10-2, the J gene TRBJ1-3, with D maybe TRBD1 (5 bases). CDR3 size: 17 residues. Germline V CDR1 and CDR2: WSHSY, SAAADI. V was pared by 6 bases and J by 0 bases, with 18 bases between. CDR3 protein: CASRAGGTAHSGNTIYF. The CDR3 DNA follows: TGCGCCAGCAGAGCGGGGGGGACCGCTCACTCTGGAAACACCATATATTTT.

This chain uses TRBV28 with TRBJ1-5; D not resolved. CDR1 and CDR2 (germline): MDHEN, SYDVKM. With 6 bases removed from V and 0 bases from J, the gap between germline ends came to 9 bases. CDR3 length equals 14 residues. CDR3 in amino acids: CASSWRVSNQPQHF. DNA of the CDR3: TGTGCCAGCAGCTGGAGGGTTAGCAATCAGCCCCAGCATTTT.

The V gene is TRBV5-1, the J gene TRBJ2-5; D uncertain. The CDR3 runs 14 residues. Deletions cut 0 bases from V and 5 bases from J, with 11 bases between. Per germline, CDR1 SGHRS and CDR2 YFSETQ. The CDR3 DNA follows: TGCGCCAGCAGCTTGGCCGATCTCGGGGAGACCCAGTACTTC. Translation gives CASSLADLGETQYF.

The V call is TRBV13, the J call TRBJ2-1; D is undetermined. The CDR3 extends over 14 amino acids. Germline CDR1 reads PRHDT; CDR2 reads FYEKMQ (reference sequence). The V end was cut by 2 bases, the J end by 2 bases, with 7 bases between. As DNA, the CDR3 is TGTGCCAGCAGCTTAATTTCAGCCTACAATGAGCAGTTCTTC. Protein: CASSLISAYNEQFF. Full variable domain (remainder filled in from reference TRBV13 and TRBJ2-1): AAGVIQSPRHLIKEKRETATLKCYPIPRHDTVYWYQQGPGQDPQFLISFYEKMQSDKGSIPDRFSAQQFSDYHSELNMSSLELGDSALYFCASSLISAYNEQFFGPGTRLTVL.

The rearrangement links TRBV5-4 to TRBJ2-4, with 9 positions matching TRBD1. This CDR3 is 13 amino acids long. Trimming took 1 base from V and 8 from J; bases not matched to a gene: 1. Germline-derived CDR1 and CDR2 are SGHNT and YYREEE (reference sequence). The CDR3 DNA is TGTGCCAGCAGCTTGTGGACAGGGGACATTCAGTACTTC. It specifies CASSLWTGDIQYF.

The gene calls are TRBV6-1 and TRBJ2-3; the match to TRBD1 covers 7 bases. J lost 0 bases, V lost 2 bases, and 2 bases had no gene match. The CDR3 is 15 residues long. Germline V gene lookup returns CDR1 MNHNS and CDR2 SASEGT. The CDR3 DNA follows: TGTGCCAGCAGTGAATGGGACAGCAGCACAGATACGCAGTATTTT. Protein: CASSEWDSSTDTQYF.

The rearrangement uses TRBV2 and TRBJ2-3; D not resolved. Germline V CDR1 and CDR2: SNHLY, FYNNEI. V gave up 7 bases and J gave up 5 bases, with 19 bases separating them. The CDR3 length is 15 residues. DNA of the CDR3: TGTGCCAGCAATCCTGTGAACCGGCGGCAAGATACGCAGTATTTT. Its translation: CASNPVNRRQDTQYF.

This clone was picked up one time. The gene calls are TRBV7-9 and TRBJ2-7, with D perhaps TRBD1 (5 bases). The V and J ends lost 5 bases and 8 bases respectively, with 25 bases between them. Looked up from germline, CDR1 is SEHNR and CDR2 is FQNEAQ (reference sequence). CDR3 length: 16 amino acids. The CDR3 is CASSPPTVGVGSKQYF. The CDR3 nucleotides read TGTGCCAGCAGCCCCCCGACAGTTGGTGTGGGATCCAAGCAGTACTTC.

The sample holds one count of this clone. The CDR3 nucleotides read TGTGCCTGGAGTTCCTTCAGGGATAGCAATCAGCCCCAGCATTTT. Translation: CAWSSFRDSNQPQHF. V gene TRBV30 combines with J gene TRBJ1-5; TRBD1 is a possible D gene (5 bases). CDR1 GTSNPN and CDR2 SVGIG come from the germline V gene (reference sequence). The CDR3 spans 15 residues. Trimming left V 2 bases short and J 0 bases short, with 11 bases between. Together with reference TRBV30 and TRBJ1-5, the CDR3 gives the full variable domain: SQTIHQWPATLVQPVGSPLSLECTVEGTSNPNLYWYRQAAGRGLQLLFYSVGIGQISSEVPQNLSASRPQDRQFILSSKKLLLSDSGFYLCAWSSFRDSNQPQHFGDGTRLSIL.

The chain joins TRBV19 to TRBJ1-5; D gene unclear. The germline gives CDR1 LNHDA, CDR2 SQIVND (reference sequence). Deletions cut 2 bases from V and 6 bases from J, with 8 bases between. The CDR3 totals 13 residues. The CDR3 sequence: CASSIPPRQPQHF. CDR3 nucleotides: TGTGCCAGTAGTATACCTCCCCGTCAGCCCCAGCATTTT. The full variable domain, in which reference TRBV19 and TRBJ1-5 provide the parts outside the CDR3, is DGGITQSPKYLFRKEGQNVTLSCEQNLNHDAMYWYRQDPGQGLRLIYYSQIVNDFQKGDIAEGYSVSREKKESFPLTVTSAQKNPTAFYLCASSIPPRQPQHFGDGTRLSIL.

The chain is built from TRBV27 and TRBJ2-1; no firm D call. The V end lost 0 bases, the J end lost 4 bases, and 13 bases lay between the germline ends. Germline CDR1 and CDR2: MNHEY and SMNVEV (reference sequence). The length of the CDR3 is 16 residues. The CDR3 loop reads CASSLSATDLYNEQFF. In DNA form, the CDR3 reads TGTGCCAGCAGTTTATCGGCTACAGACCTTTACAATGAGCAGTTCTTC.

The count of this clone is one. The J gene is TRBJ2-2, the V gene TRBV4-1; the D gene is possibly TRBD1 (6 bases). The germline CDR1 and CDR2 sequences are MGHRA and YSYEKL. V was shortened by 1 base and J by 5 bases, with 14 bases between the two germline ends. This CDR3 region has 16 residues. The CDR3 region is CASSQGGRGGTGELFF. In DNA form, the CDR3 reads TGCGCCAGCAGCCAAGGGGGCAGGGGTGGAACCGGGGAGCTGTTTTTT.

In DNA form, the CDR3 reads TGTGCCAGCAGCCTTAGTGGTTTGGCAGATACGCAGTATTTT. Translation: CASSLSGLADTQYF. This chain uses TRBV11-3 with TRBJ2-3; D uncertain. The V gene lost 5 bases and the J gene lost 4 bases, with 13 bases spanning the gap. The CDR3 has 14 residues. CDR1 and CDR2 (germline): SGHNT, YENEEA.

This chain links TRBV9 with TRBJ1-2, with 8 bases matching TRBD1. The CDR3 is made up of 14 amino acids. Losses at the gene ends were 4 bases for V and 8 bases for J; bases not matched to a gene: 10. Germline V gives CDR1 SGDLS, CDR2 YYNGEE. CDR3: CASSPQTGEMGYTF. The CDR3 DNA follows: TGTGCCAGCAGCCCTCAGACAGGGGAGATGGGCTACACCTTC.

This chain uses TRBV7-9 with TRBJ1-1; 9 bases map to TRBD1. V shed 1 base and J 4 bases; nucleotides not matched to a gene: 16. The CDR3 has 19 residues. In germline, CDR1 is SEHNR, CDR2 FQNEAQ (reference sequence). The DNA of the CDR3 is TGTGCCAGCAGCTTAGTAGCCTATATAAGGGACAGGGACTCCACTGAAGCTTTCTTT. Translation: CASSLVAYIRDRDSTEAFF.

V and J are TRBV4-3 and TRBJ2-1; TRBD1 aligns across 9 bases. The germline CDR1 and CDR2 sequences are LGHNA and YSLEER. CDR3 size: 18 residues. The ends lost 1 base at V and 1 base at J; junction bases unmatched: 8. This CDR3 is CASSQVATGGTSYNEQFF. The DNA of the CDR3 is TGCGCCAGCAGCCAAGTGGCGACAGGGGGTACTTCCTACAATGAGCAGTTCTTC.

The chain combines TRBV5-4 with TRBJ1-6; 9 bases match TRBD1. There are 14 residues in the CDR3. The germline CDR1 and CDR2 sequences are SGHNT and YYREEE (reference sequence). The V gene end was trimmed by 2 bases and the J gene end by 10 bases; junction bases not matched to a gene: 4. CDR3 sequence reads: CASSFGTGLSPLHF. Here the CDR3 DNA reads TGTGCCAGCAGCTTCGGGACAGGGCTGTCACCCCTCCACTTT.

The chain is built from TRBV15 and TRBJ1-1, with D perhaps matching TRBD1 (5 bases). This CDR3 is built from 17 residues. Germline V gives CDR1 LNHNV, CDR2 YYDKDF (reference sequence). The germline V and J ends were trimmed by 0 bases and 4 bases, with 18 bases remaining between them. The CDR3 DNA reads TGTGCCACCAGCAGAGATCAGGGAACGGCAGGCGGCACTGAAGCTTTCTTT. This encodes CATSRDQGTAGGTEAFF.

CDR3 protein: CASRTENSPLHF. CDR3 bases: TGCGCCAGCCGTACAGAGAATTCACCCCTCCACTTT. The chain is built from TRBV5-1 and TRBJ1-6; D is ambiguous. The CDR3 length is 12 residues. The V gene lost 7 bases and the J gene lost 7 bases, with 9 bases spanning the gap. Germline CDR1 reads SGHRS; CDR2 reads YFSETQ. Together with reference TRBV5-1 and TRBJ1-6, the CDR3 gives the full variable domain: KAGVTQTPRYLIKTRGQQVTLSCSPISGHRSVSWYQQTPGQGLQFLFEYFSETQRNKGNFPGRFSGRQFSNSRSEMNVSTLELGDSALYLCASRTENSPLHFGNGTRLTVT.

V is TRBV6-1 and J is TRBJ2-7, with D tentatively TRBD2 (5 bases). CDR3 size: 15 residues. Germline values: CDR1 MNHNS, CDR2 SASEGT. Trimming cost V 2 bases and J 4 bases, with 15 bases left between them. CDR3 DNA sequence: TGTGCCAGCAGTGAATATCGGGGATCCGGATACGAGCAGTACTTC. It specifies CASSEYRGSGYEQYF.

This rearrangement joins TRBV4-2 to TRBJ1-1; D may be TRBD1 (5 bases). CDR1 LGHNA and CDR2 YNFKEQ come from the germline V gene. Trimming stripped 1 base from V and 1 base from J, with 16 bases between. There are 17 residues in the CDR3. DNA of the CDR3: TGTGCCAGCAGCCAAGGAACCACAGGTCCAACGAACACTGAAGCTTTCTTT. Translating gives CASSQGTTGPTNTEAFF.

The gene calls are TRBV5-8 and TRBJ1-2; D is perhaps TRBD1 (5 bases). V was clipped by 2 bases and J by 4 bases, with 15 bases between them. The germline gives CDR1 SGHTS, CDR2 YDEGEE. This CDR3 has 15 residues. CDR3 nucleotide sequence: TGTGCCAGCAGCTTTAAAAGGGGCCGAGGCTATGGCTACACCTTC. Translated, it gives CASSFKRGRGYGYTF.

The DNA of the CDR3 is TGTGCCAGCTCACTTGCGACACTGACGAGTCAGCCCCAGCATTTT. It encodes CASSLATLTSQPQHF. The J gene is TRBJ1-5, the V gene TRBV18; no definite D call. The CDR3 is 15 residues long. CDR1 KGHSH and CDR2 LQKENI come from the germline V gene. V lost 4 bases and J lost 6, with 16 bases in between. Full variable domain (missing parts from reference TRBV18 and TRBJ1-5): NAGVMQNPRHLVRRRGQEARLRCSPMKGHSHVYWYRQLPEEGLKFMVYLQKENIIDESGMPKERFSAEFPKEGPSILRIQQVVRGDSAAYFCASSLATLTSQPQHFGDGTRLSIL.

The chain uses TRBV6-1 and TRBJ1-4; D gene ambiguous. The CDR3 covers 14 residues. V shed 4 bases and J shed 8 bases, with 14 bases lying between them. Germline loops: CDR1 MNHNS, CDR2 SASEGT. The CDR3, as DNA: TGTGCCAGCAGTGGAGGAGAAAGTGGAGAAAAACTGTTTTTT. As protein: CASSGGESGEKLFF.

The V and J genes are TRBV10-1 and TRBJ2-7, with TRBD1 as a possible D gene (5 bases). Trimming left V 7 bases short and J 6 bases short, with 13 bases between. Per germline, CDR1 WNHNN and CDR2 SYGVQD (reference sequence). The CDR3 consists of 12 residues. The CDR3 sequence is CASKGLRGEQYF. In DNA, the CDR3 is TGCGCCAGCAAGGGTTTAAGGGGCGAGCAGTACTTC.

V and J are TRBV6-1 and TRBJ2-7, with 11 bases aligning to TRBD1. Germline V gene sequence: CDR1 MNHNS, CDR2 SASEGT. With 6 bases clipped from V and 4 bases from J, the junction kept 8 bases outside the gene matches. The CDR3 loop spans 15 amino acids. CDR3 sequence: CASSIQDRGRYEQYF. CDR3 nucleotides: TGTGCCAGCAGCATTCAGGACAGGGGGCGGTACGAGCAGTACTTC.

This chain joins TRBV4-2 and TRBJ1-1; D not certain. The CDR3 extends over 16 amino acids. V lost 1 base to trimming and J lost 6 bases, with 18 bases between them. The germline V gene has CDR1 LGHNA and CDR2 YNFKEQ. CDR3 loop: CASSQVTGSWSAEAFF. CDR3 bases: TGTGCCAGCAGCCAAGTTACTGGGAGTTGGTCCGCTGAAGCTTTCTTT.

The gene calls are TRBV6-6 and TRBJ2-7; 8 bases map to TRBD2. V was clipped by 5 bases and J by 5 bases; unmatched bases: 14. Germline CDR1 is MNHNY and CDR2 is SVGAGI (reference sequence). CDR3 size: 16 residues. CDR3 amino acids: CASSPTRTHSGDEQYF. In DNA, the CDR3 is TGTGCCAGCAGTCCAACCCGGACTCATAGCGGGGACGAGCAGTACTTC.

This clone came up once. The chain couples TRBV19 to TRBJ2-3; D might be TRBD1 (5 bases). This CDR3 has 15 residues. V was trimmed by 3 bases and J by 4 bases, leaving 14 bases between them. Germline V gene data show CDR1 as LNHDA and CDR2 as SQIVND (reference sequence). This chain's CDR3 is CASSMAGLGADTQYF. CDR3 coding DNA: TGTGCCAGTAGTATGGCCGGCCTAGGGGCAGATACGCAGTATTTT.

Comments on this clone: Other nucleotide sequences in the sample specify the same CDR3. The chain has TRBV10-3 and TRBJ2-7; 10 positions agree with TRBD1. The junction had 4 bases not matched to a gene; V was cut back by 7 bases and J by 1 base. There are 14 residues in the CDR3. Looked up from germline, CDR1 is ENHRY and CDR2 is SYGVKD. In DNA form, the CDR3 reads TGTGCCATCAATCCGGGACAGGGGTCCTACGAGCAGTACTTC. Translation gives CAINPGQGSYEQYF.